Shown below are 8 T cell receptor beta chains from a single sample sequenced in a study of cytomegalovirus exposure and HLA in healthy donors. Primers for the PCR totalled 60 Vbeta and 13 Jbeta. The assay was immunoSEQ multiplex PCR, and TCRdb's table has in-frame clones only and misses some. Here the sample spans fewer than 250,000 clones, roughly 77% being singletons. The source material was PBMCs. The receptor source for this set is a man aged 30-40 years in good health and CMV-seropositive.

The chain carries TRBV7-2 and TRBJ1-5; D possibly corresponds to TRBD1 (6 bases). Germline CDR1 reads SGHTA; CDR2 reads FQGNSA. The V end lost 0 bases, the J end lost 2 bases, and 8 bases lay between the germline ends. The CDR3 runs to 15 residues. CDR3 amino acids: CASSLARTGNQPQHF. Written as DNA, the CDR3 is TGTGCCAGCAGCTTAGCCCGGACAGGCAATCAGCCCCAGCATTTT.

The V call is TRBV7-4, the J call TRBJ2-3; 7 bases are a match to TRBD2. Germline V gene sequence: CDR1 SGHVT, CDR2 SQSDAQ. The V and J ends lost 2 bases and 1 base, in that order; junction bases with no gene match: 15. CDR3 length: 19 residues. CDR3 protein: CASSLYFRGGSGRTDTQYF. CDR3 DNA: TGTGCCAGCAGCTTATACTTTCGGGGAGGGAGCGGGCGCACAGATACGCAGTATTTT.

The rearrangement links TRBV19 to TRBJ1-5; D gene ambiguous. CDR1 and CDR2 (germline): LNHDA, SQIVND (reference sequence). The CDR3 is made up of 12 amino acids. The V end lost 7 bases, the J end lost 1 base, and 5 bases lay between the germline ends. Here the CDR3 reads CASKSSNQPQHF. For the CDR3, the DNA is TGTGCCAGTAAGAGCAGCAATCAGCCCCAGCATTTT.

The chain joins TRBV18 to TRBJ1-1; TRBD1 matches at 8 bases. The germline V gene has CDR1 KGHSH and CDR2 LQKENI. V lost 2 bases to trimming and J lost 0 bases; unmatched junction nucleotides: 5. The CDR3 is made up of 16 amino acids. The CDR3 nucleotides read TGTGCCAGCTCACCAAACAGGGGGGAGATGAACACTGAAGCTTTCTTT. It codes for CASSPNRGEMNTEAFF.

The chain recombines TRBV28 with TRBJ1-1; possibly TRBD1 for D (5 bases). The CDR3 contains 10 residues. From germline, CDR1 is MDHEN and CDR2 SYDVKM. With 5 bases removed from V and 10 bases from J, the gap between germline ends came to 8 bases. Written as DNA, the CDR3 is TGTGCCAGCAGTGGGGGGGGAGCTTTCTTT. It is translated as CASSGGGAFF.

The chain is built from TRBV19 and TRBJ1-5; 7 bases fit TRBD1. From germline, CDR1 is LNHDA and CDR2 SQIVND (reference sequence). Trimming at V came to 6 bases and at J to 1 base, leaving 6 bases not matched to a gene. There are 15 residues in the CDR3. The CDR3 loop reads CASSTGQSSNQPQHF. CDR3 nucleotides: TGTGCCAGTAGCACGGGACAGTCCAGCAATCAGCCCCAGCATTTT.

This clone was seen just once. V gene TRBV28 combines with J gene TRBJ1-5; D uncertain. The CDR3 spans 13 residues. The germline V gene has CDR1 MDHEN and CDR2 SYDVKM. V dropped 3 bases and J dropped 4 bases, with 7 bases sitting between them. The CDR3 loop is CASSLGINQPQHF. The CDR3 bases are TGTGCCAGCAGTTTGGGCATAAATCAGCCCCAGCATTTT. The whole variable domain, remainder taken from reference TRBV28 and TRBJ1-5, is DVKVTQSSRYLVKRTGEKVFLECVQDMDHENMFWYRQDPGLGLRLIYFSYDVKMKEKGDIPEGYSVSREKKERFSLILESASTNQTSMYLCASSLGINQPQHFGDGTRLSIL.

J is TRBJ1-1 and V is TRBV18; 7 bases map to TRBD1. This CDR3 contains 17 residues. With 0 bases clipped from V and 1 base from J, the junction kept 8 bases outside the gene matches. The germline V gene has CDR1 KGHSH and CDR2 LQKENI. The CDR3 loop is CASSPPGDRLSNTEAFF. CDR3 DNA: TGTGCCAGCTCACCACCGGGGGACAGACTCTCGAACACTGAAGCTTTCTTT.